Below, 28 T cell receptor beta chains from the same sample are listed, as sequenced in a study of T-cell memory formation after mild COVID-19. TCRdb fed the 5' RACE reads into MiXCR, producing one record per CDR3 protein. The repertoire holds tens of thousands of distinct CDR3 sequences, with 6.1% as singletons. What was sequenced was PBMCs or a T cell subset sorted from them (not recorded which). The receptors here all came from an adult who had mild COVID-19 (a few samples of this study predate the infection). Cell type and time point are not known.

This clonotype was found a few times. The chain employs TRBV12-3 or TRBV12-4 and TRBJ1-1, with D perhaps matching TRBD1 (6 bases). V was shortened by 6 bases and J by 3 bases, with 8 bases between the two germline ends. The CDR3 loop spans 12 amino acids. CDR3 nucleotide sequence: TGTGCCAGCAGACGACAGGACACTGAAGCTTTCTTT. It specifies CASRRQDTEAFF.

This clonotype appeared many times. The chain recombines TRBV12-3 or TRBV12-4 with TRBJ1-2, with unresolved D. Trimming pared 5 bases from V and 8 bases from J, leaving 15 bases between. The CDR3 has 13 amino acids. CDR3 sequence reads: CASSPNEGGGYTF. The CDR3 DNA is TGTGCCAGCAGTCCCAATGAGGGCGGAGGCTACACCTTC.

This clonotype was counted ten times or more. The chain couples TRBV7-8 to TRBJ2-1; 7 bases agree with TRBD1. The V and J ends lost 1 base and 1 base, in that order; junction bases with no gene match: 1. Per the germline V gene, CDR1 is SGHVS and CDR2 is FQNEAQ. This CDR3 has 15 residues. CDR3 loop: CASSLGTGSYNEQFF. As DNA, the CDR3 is TGTGCCAGCAGCTTAGGGACAGGATCCTACAATGAGCAGTTCTTC. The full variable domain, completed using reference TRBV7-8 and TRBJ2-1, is GAGVSQSPRYKVAKRGQDVALRCDPISGHVSLFWYQQALGQGPEFLTYFQNEAQLDKSGLPSDRFFAERPEGSVSTLKIQRTQQEDSAVYLCASSLGTGSYNEQFFGPGTRLTVL.

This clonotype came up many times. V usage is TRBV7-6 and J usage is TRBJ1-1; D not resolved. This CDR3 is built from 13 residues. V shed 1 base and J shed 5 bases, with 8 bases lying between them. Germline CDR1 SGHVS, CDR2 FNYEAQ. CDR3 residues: CASSLVAGTEAFF. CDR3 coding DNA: TGTGCCAGCAGCTTAGTCGCCGGGACTGAAGCTTTCTTT. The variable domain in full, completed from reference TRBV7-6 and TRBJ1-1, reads GAGVSQSPRYKVTKRGQDVALRCDPISGHVSLYWYRQALGQGPEFLTYFNYEAQQDKSGLPNDRFSAERPEGSISTLTIQRTEQRDSAMYRCASSLVAGTEAFFGQGTRLTVV.

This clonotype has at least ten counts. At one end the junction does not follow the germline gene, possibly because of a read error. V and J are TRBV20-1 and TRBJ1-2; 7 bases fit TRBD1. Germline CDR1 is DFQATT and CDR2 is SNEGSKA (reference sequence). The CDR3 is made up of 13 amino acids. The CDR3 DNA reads TGCAGTGCCTCGGGGGGATCGACAGGGATAGTGGGATTC. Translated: CSASGGSTGIVGF.

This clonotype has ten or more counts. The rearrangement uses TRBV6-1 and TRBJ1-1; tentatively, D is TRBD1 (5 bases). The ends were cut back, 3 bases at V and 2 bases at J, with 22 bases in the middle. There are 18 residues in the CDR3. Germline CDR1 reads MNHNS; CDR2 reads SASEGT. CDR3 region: CASSEMMRSGTLNTEAFF. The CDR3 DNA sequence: TGTGCCAGCAGTGAGATGATGCGGTCAGGGACCCTCAACACTGAAGCTTTCTTT.

CDR3 sequence reads: CASSLRQMATNYGYTF. For the CDR3, the DNA is TGCGCCAGCAGCTTAAGACAGATGGCAACTAACTATGGCTACACCTTC. The chain uses TRBV5-1 and TRBJ1-2; D possibly corresponds to TRBD1 (5 bases). In germline, CDR1 is SGHRS, CDR2 YFSETQ. The CDR3 is made up of 16 amino acids. The V end was cut by 2 bases, the J end by 0 bases, with 14 bases between.

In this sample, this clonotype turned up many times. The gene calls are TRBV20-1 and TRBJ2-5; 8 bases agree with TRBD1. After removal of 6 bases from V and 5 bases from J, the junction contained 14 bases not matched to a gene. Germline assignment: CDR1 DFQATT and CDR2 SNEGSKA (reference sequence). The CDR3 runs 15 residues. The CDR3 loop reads CSANDRGSFGETQYF. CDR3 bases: TGCAGTGCCAACGACAGGGGATCATTCGGGGAGACCCAGTACTTC.

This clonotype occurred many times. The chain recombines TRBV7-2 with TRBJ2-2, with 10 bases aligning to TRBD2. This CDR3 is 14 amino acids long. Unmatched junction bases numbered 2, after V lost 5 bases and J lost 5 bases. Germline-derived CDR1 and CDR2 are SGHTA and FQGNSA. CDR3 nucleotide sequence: TGTGCCAGCAGCCTACTAGCGGGAACCGGGGAGCTGTTTTTT. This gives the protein CASSLLAGTGELFF.

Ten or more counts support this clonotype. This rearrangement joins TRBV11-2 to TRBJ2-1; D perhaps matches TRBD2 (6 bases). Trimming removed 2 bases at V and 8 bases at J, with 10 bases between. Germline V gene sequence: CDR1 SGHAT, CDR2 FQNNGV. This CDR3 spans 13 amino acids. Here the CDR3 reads CASSLRRADEQFF. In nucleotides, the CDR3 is TGTGCCAGCAGCTTAAGGAGGGCCGATGAGCAGTTCTTC. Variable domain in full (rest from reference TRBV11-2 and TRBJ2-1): EAGVAQSPRYKIIEKRQSVAFWCNPISGHATLYWYQQILGQGPKLLIQFQNNGVVDDSQLPKDRFSAERLKGVDSTLKIQPAKLEDSAVYLCASSLRRADEQFFGPGTRLTVL.

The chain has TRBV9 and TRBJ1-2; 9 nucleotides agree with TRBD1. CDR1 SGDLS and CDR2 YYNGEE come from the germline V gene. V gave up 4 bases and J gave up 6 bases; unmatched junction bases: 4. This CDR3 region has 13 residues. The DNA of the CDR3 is TGTGCCAGCAGCACGGGACAGGGAGATGGCTACACCTTC. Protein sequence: CASSTGQGDGYTF.

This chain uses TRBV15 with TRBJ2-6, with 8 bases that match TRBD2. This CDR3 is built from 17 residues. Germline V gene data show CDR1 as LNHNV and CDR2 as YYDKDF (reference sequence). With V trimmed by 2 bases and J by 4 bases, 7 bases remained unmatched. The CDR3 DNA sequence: TGTGCCACCAGCAGATCAGCGGGAGTTTCAGGGGCCAACGTCCTGACTTTC. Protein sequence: CATSRSAGVSGANVLTF.

CDR3 coding DNA: TGTGCCAGCAGCCAGGCCGACGGCAATCAGCCCCAGCATTTT. Residues: CASSQADGNQPQHF. The V call is TRBV4-2, the J call TRBJ1-5; no definite D call. Germline CDR1 reads LGHNA; CDR2 reads YNFKEQ. This CDR3 has 14 residues. V lost 3 bases and J 2 bases, leaving 8 bases between the germline ends.

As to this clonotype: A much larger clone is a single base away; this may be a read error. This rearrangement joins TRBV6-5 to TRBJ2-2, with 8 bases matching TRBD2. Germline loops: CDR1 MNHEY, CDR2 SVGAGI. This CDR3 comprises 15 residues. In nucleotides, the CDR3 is TGTGCCGGCAGGGCCGGGACTAGGGTCACCGGGGAGCTGTTTTTT. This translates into CAGRAGTRVTGELFF.

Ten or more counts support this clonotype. CDR3 sequence reads: CASSLDGGSKQNTEAFF. CDR3 bases: TGTGCCAGCAGCTTAGACGGAGGCTCTAAACAGAACACTGAAGCTTTCTTT. V usage is TRBV7-9 and J usage is TRBJ1-1; D uncertain. CDR1 SEHNR and CDR2 FQNEAQ come from the germline V gene (reference sequence). V lost 1 base and J 1 base, leaving 16 bases between the germline ends. The CDR3 sequence is 17 residues long.

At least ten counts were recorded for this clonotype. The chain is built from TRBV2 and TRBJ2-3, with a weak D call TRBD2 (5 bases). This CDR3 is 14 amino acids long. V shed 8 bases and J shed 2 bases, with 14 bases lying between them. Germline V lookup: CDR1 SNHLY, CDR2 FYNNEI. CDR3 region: CASAPEGFTDTQYF. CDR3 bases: TGTGCCAGCGCCCCTGAGGGATTCACAGATACGCAGTATTTT.

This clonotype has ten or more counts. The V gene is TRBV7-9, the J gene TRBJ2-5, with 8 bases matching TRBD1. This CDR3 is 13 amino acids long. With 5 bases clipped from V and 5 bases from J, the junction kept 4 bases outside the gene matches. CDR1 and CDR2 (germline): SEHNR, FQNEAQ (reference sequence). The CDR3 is CASSSRGPETQYF. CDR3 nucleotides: TGTGCCAGCAGCAGCAGGGGGCCTGAGACCCAGTACTTC. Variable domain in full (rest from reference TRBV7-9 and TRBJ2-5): DTGVSQNPRHKITKRGQNVTFRCDPISEHNRLYWYRQTLGQGPEFLTYFQNEAQLEKSRLLSDRFSAERPKGSFSTLEIQRTEQGDSAMYLCASSSRGPETQYFGPGTRLLVL.

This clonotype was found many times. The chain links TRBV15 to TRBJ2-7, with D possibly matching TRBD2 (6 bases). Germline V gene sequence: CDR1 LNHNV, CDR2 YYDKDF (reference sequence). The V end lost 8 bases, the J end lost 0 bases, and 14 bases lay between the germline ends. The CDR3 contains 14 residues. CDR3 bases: TGTGCCACCCAGAGGGCGGGGAGCTCCTACGAGCAGTACTTC. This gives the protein CATQRAGSSYEQYF.

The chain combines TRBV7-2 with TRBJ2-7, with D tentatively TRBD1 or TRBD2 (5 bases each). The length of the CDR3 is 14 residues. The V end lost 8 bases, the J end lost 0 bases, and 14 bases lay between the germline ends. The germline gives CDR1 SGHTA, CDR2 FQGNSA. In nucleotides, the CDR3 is TGTGCCAGCGGCCACTGGGGGACCTCCTACGAGCAGTACTTC. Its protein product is CASGHWGTSYEQYF.

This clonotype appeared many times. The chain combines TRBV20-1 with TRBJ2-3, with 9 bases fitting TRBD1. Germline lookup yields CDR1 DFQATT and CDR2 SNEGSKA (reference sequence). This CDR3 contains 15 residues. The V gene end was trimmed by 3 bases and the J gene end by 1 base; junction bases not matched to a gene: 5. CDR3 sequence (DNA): TGCAGTGCTAGCCCCCGACAGGGGGGCACAGATACGCAGTATTTT. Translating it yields CSASPRQGGTDTQYF.

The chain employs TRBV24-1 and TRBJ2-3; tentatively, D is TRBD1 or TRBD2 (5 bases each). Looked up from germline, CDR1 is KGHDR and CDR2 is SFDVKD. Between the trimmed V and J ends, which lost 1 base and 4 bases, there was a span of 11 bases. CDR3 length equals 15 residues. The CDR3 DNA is TGTGCCACCAGTGATTTTGGGACCCTGGCAGATACGCAGTATTTT. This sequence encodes CATSDFGTLADTQYF.

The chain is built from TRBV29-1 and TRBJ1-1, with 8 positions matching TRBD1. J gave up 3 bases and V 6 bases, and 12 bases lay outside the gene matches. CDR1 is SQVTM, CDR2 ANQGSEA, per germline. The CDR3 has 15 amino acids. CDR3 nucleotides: TGCAGCGTGGGGAATGTGGACAGGGTCGACACTGAAGCTTTCTTT. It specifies CSVGNVDRVDTEAFF.

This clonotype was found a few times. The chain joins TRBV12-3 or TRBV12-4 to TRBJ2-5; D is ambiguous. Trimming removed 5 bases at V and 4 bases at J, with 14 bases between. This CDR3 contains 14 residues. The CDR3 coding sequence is TGTGCCAGCAGTCTTAGTGGGGTGCGAGAGACCCAGTACTTC. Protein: CASSLSGVRETQYF.

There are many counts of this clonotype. The DNA for the CDR3 is TGCGCCAGCAGCCAAGTCGGGGGTTCAGAGACCCAGTACTTC. Translated: CASSQVGGSETQYF. The V call is TRBV4-1, the J call TRBJ2-5, with TRBD2 as a possible D gene (6 bases). In germline, CDR1 is MGHRA, CDR2 YSYEKL. The germline V and J ends were trimmed by 1 base and 4 bases, with 10 bases remaining between them. The CDR3 spans 14 residues.

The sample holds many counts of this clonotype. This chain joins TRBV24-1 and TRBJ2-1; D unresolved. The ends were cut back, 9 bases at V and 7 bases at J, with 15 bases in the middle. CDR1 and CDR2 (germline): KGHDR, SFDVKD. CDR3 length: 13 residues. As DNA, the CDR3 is TGTGCCACCGCACCTTACAATGAGAATGAGCAGTTCTTC. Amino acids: CATAPYNENEQFF.

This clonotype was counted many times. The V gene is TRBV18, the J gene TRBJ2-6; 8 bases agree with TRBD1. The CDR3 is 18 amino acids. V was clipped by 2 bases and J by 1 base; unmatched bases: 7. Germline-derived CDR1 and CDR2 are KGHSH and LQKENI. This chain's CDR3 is CASSPRTGSLSGANVLTF. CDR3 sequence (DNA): TGTGCCAGCTCACCAAGGACAGGGTCCTTATCTGGGGCCAACGTCCTGACTTTC.

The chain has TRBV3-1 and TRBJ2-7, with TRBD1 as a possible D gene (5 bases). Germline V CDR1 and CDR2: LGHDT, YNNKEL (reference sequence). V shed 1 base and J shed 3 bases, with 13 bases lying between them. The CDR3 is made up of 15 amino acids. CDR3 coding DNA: TGTGCCAGCAGCCAAGTTCCAGGGTCAAACTACGAGCAGTACTTC. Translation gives CASSQVPGSNYEQYF.

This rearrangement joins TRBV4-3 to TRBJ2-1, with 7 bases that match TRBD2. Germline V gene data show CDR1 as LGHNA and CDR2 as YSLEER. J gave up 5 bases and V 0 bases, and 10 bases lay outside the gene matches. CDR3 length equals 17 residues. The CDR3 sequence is CASSQDWGGGLDNEQFF. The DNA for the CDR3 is TGCGCCAGCAGCCAAGATTGGGGGGGAGGGCTCGACAATGAGCAGTTCTTC.